Listed below are T cell receptor beta chains from one sample, sequenced in a study of blood T cells in healthy people across ages. TCRdb independently ran MiXCR on the 5' RACE reads; one entry per CDR3 protein. The sample includes about 1.4 million distinct CDR3 sequences, around 55% of them seen just once. Sequencing input: blood. The receptor set was obtained from a man younger than 30 in good health. Each CDR3 is given with its conserved first and last residue. A D gene is named only where the DNA matches it firmly. The size field is filled for only some rows; it gives once, few, many or a size class.

DNA	CDR3	V	J	size	D
TGCGCCAGCAGCGAGGGGACAGTTTATGGCTACACCTTC	CASSEGTVYGYTF	TRBV5-1	TRBJ1-2	few	TRBD1
TGCGCCAGCAGCCAAGCGGTACAGCACTATGAAGGCTACACCTTC	CASSQAVQHYEGYTF	TRBV4-1	TRBJ1-2	-	-
TGCAGTGCCCCGACAGGAGACACCGGGGAGCTGTTTTTT	CSAPTGDTGELFF	TRBV20-1	TRBJ2-2	-	-
TGTGCCAGTAGTATTGATGACGAAATCGGCTACGAGCAGTACTTC	CASSIDDEIGYEQYF	TRBV19	TRBJ2-7	-	-
TGCGCCAGCAGCTTGAGTGTGGGTAGCTCCTATGAGCAGTTCTTC	CASSLSVGSSYEQFF	TRBV5-1	TRBJ2-1	few	-
TGTGCCACCAGTGATCGGACTAGCGGCTACGAGCAGTACTTC	CATSDRTSGYEQYF	TRBV24-1	TRBJ2-7	-	TRBD2
TGTGCCAGCACCTTCTTGGGCGGTTACGAGCAGTACTTC	CASTFLGGYEQYF	TRBV7-2	TRBJ2-7	few	-
TGTGCCAGCAGCGTAGGCCCAACGGCCACAGATACGCAGTATTTT	CASSVGPTATDTQYF	TRBV9	TRBJ2-3	-	-
TGTGCCAGCAGCCAAGATGGGACGCACTACGAGCAGTACTTC	CASSQDGTHYEQYF	TRBV3-1	TRBJ2-7	-	-
TGTGCCATCAGCCCGGGACTAGGGAACAATGAGCAGTTCTTC	CAISPGLGNNEQFF	TRBV10-3	TRBJ2-1	-	TRBD2
TGTGCCACCCGGAGGGAGACCCAGTACTTC	CATRRETQYF	TRBV6-5	TRBJ2-5	few	-
TGCAGCGTTGAGGACGGTTCGTCCGACGAGCAGTACTTC	CSVEDGSSDEQYF	TRBV29-1	TRBJ2-7	-	-
TGCAGCGTTGAAGTAGGGGACAGCTCTGGAAACACCATATATTTT	CSVEVGDSSGNTIYF	TRBV29-1	TRBJ1-3	-	TRBD1
TGCAGTCCGATATCACAGTGGAACACTGAAGCTTTCTTT	CSPISQWNTEAFF	TRBV20-1	TRBJ1-1	-	-
TGTGCCAGCAGTTACTCCGACGGAGATACGCAGTATTTT	CASSYSDGDTQYF	TRBV6-5	TRBJ2-3	few	-
TGTGCCAGCAGCATCCGGGCTAGCGAGCGTTACGAGCAGTACTTC	CASSIRASERYEQYF	TRBV2	TRBJ2-7	-	-
TGTGCCAGCAGTCCCCGGGACAGGGACACATATACGCAGTATTTT	CASSPRDRDTYTQYF	TRBV12-3/TRBV12-4	TRBJ2-3	-	TRBD1
TGTGCCAGCAGAAGGGGAGGGGGAAATCAGCCCCAGCATTTT	CASRRGGGNQPQHF	TRBV27	TRBJ1-5	-	-
TGCAGCGTTGCTTACAGGGGGCTTTCTGGAAACACCATATATTTT	CSVAYRGLSGNTIYF	TRBV29-1	TRBJ1-3	-	TRBD1
TGTGCCAGCTCGGGCAGCGGACAAGAGACAGATACGCAGTATTTT	CASSGSGQETDTQYF	TRBV18	TRBJ2-3	-	-
TGCAGCGTTGTAGGTAGCGGGAGCGGCAATGAGCAGTACTTC	CSVVGSGSGNEQYF	TRBV29-1	TRBJ2-5	-	TRBD2
TGTGCCAGCAGCTTAGGCGGGGTGGTGGGTTCCGAGCAGTACTTC	CASSLGGVVGSEQYF	TRBV7-6	TRBJ2-7	-	-
TGTGCCAGCACGGAGGAGGACACAGATACGCGGTATTTT	CASTEEDTDTRYF	TRBV2	TRBJ2-3	-	-
TGCGCCAGCAGCCCCGGGACTAGCGAGTCCTACGAGCAGTACTTC	CASSPGTSESYEQYF	TRBV5-1	TRBJ2-7	-	TRBD2
TGTGCCAGCAGCTTAGCGATACAGAACAATTCACCCCTCCACTTT	CASSLAIQNNSPLHF	TRBV7-2	TRBJ1-6	-	-
TGCAGTGCTAGGATAGTAGCGGGAGGCCAAGAGACCCAGTACTTC	CSARIVAGGQETQYF	TRBV20-1	TRBJ2-5	-	TRBD2
TGTGCTAGTGGTTTGGAGACAGGGCTGAACCCCTATGACTACACCTTC	CASGLETGLNPYDYTF	TRBV12-5	TRBJ1-2	-	TRBD1
TGTGCCAGCAGCCAAGAGGGGACTAGGGTAGCCTACGAGCAGTACTTC	CASSQEGTRVAYEQYF	TRBV4-2	TRBJ2-7	-	TRBD2
TGTGCCAGCAGTTCGGGACTAGCTAAAGATACGCAGTATTTT	CASSSGLAKDTQYF	TRBV28	TRBJ2-3	-	TRBD2
TGTGCCAGCAGCTTGGGTCGGTTTGGGGCAAACCTCCAAGAGACCCAGTACTTC	CASSLGRFGANLQETQYF	TRBV5-5	TRBJ2-5	-	-
TGCGCCAGCAGCCCGGGGTTACTAGTGGTCGATGAGCAGTTCTTC	CASSPGLLVVDEQFF	TRBV4-3	TRBJ2-1	-	-
TGTGCCAGCAGCTTAGGGGGACCGGAAGCCTACGAGCAGTACTTC	CASSLGGPEAYEQYF	TRBV7-8	TRBJ2-7	-	-
TGCAGTGCTAGAGGGTCTGCGGGCCTCGGGGGTCAGCCCCAGCATTTT	CSARGSAGLGGQPQHF	TRBV20-1	TRBJ1-5	-	-
TGTGCCAGCAGCCCTGGGGGCGGGGTAGGGACCCAGTACTTC	CASSPGGGVGTQYF	TRBV7-2	TRBJ2-5	-	-
TGTGCCAGCAGTTTAGGGCTAGAAATGGGCGATGAGCAGTTCTTC	CASSLGLEMGDEQFF	TRBV12-3/TRBV12-4	TRBJ2-1	-	-
TGTGCCAGCTCCCTCGATAGCGGGAGGTTATCAGATACGCAGTATTTT	CASSLDSGRLSDTQYF	TRBV18	TRBJ2-3	-	TRBD2
TGTGCCAGCAGCGTAGTTTCCAGGGGTTCACCCCTCCACTTT	CASSVVSRGSPLHF	TRBV9	TRBJ1-6	-	-
TGCAGTGCTCTCTCCCAGCGCGAGCAGTTCTTC	CSALSQREQFF	TRBV20-1	TRBJ2-1	-	-
TGCGCCAGCAGCCAAGATTTAAATGAGCAGTTCTTC	CASSQDLNEQFF	TRBV4-1	TRBJ2-1	many	-
TGCAGTGCTAGAGGGGCAGGGGAATTTTACGAGCAGTACTTC	CSARGAGEFYEQYF	TRBV20-1	TRBJ2-7	-	-
TGCAGTGCTAGACGGGGGGAATCCTACGAGCAGTACTTC	CSARRGESYEQYF	TRBV20-1	TRBJ2-7	-	TRBD2
TGTGCCAGCAGCAGGGGCGCGATTGGAGAGACCCAGTACTTC	CASSRGAIGETQYF	TRBV12-3/TRBV12-4	TRBJ2-5	-	-
TGCAGCGCCTCCCCGGCGGGAAATAATGAGCAGTTCTTC	CSASPAGNNEQFF	TRBV29-1	TRBJ2-1	few	-
TGTGCCAGCAGCGCCGGACTAGCGGGTGTGTCCTACAATGAGCAGTTCTTC	CASSAGLAGVSYNEQFF	TRBV21-1	TRBJ2-1	few	-
TGTGCCAGCAGCGTATTTGGCGTCGACTACGAGCAGTACTTC	CASSVFGVDYEQYF	TRBV9	TRBJ2-7	-	-
TGTGCCAGCAGTCAGGGTGGGGCAGCCCAAGAGACCCAGTACTTC	CASSQGGAAQETQYF	TRBV7-9	TRBJ2-5	few	-